The 23 T cell receptor beta chains listed next were all sequenced from one sample in a study of beta chain features in type 1 diabetes. Investigators reverse transcribed all isolated RNA, so they sequenced expressed TCRB transcripts. Method: immunoSEQ multiplex PCR; TCRdb's copy keeps in-frame clones and lacks some. This sample has hundreds of thousands of clones, with roughly 13% found just once. The sample comprised naive CD4+ T cells from blood. All receptors come from a woman aged 35 to 49 in good health.

This clone was counted between two and nine times. The chain links TRBV5-1 to TRBJ2-7; a possible D gene is TRBD2 (7 bases). Germline-derived CDR1 and CDR2 are SGHRS and YFSETQ. The germline V and J ends were trimmed by 0 bases and 7 bases, with 26 bases remaining between them. The CDR3 spans 18 residues. The CDR3 nucleotides are TGCGCCAGCAGCTTGGGGCGGGTTACGGCGGGGGCCCTCGGGGAGCAGTACTTC. Its protein product is CASSLGRVTAGALGEQYF.

This clone turned up a few times. This chain links TRBV14 with TRBJ1-4; weak D call: TRBD1 (6 bases). The CDR3 sequence is 19 residues long. CDR1 SGHDN and CDR2 FVKESK come from the germline V gene. V lost 2 bases to trimming and J lost 3 bases, with 22 bases between them. CDR3 region: CASSQSGWGRGKANEKLFF. CDR3 DNA: TGTGCCAGCAGCCAATCCGGATGGGGGCGCGGAAAGGCTAATGAAAAACTGTTTTTT.

The chain links TRBV4-3 to TRBJ1-5; possible D gene TRBD1, 6 bases. V lost 2 bases and J lost 0, with 23 bases in between. Germline V gives CDR1 LGHNA, CDR2 YSLEER. CDR3 length equals 20 residues. CDR3 loop: CASSQTRRGSGVYSNQPQHF. CDR3 bases: TGCGCCAGCAGCCAAACCCGTCGGGGTTCAGGGGTCTATAGCAATCAGCCCCAGCATTTT.

This clone was recorded a few times. The chain has TRBV6-5 and TRBJ1-1; a weak D match, TRBD1 (5 bases). CDR1 and CDR2 (germline): MNHEY, SVGAGI. Trimming cost V 7 bases and J 5 bases, with 14 bases left between them. The CDR3 length is 13 residues. CDR3 DNA sequence: TGTGCCAGCACCCCCGGGGAGGGGACTGAAGCTTTCTTT. This codes for CASTPGEGTEAFF.

The chain uses TRBV6-1 and TRBJ2-2; D remains unclear. Per the germline V gene, CDR1 is MNHNS and CDR2 is SASEGT. V was pared by 6 bases and J by 5 bases, with 10 bases between. This CDR3 region has 13 residues. The CDR3, as DNA: TGTGCCAGCAGCCCTCACAGAACCGGGGAGCTGTTTTTT. It encodes CASSPHRTGELFF.

The chain has TRBV2 and TRBJ2-4; tentative D call: TRBD2 (6 bases). The V end lost 4 bases, the J end lost 5 bases, and 9 bases lay between the germline ends. This CDR3 is built from 13 residues. Germline lookup yields CDR1 SNHLY and CDR2 FYNNEI. CDR3 sequence reads: CASSVERENIQYF. The DNA of the CDR3 is TGTGCCAGCAGTGTAGAGCGGGAAAACATTCAGTACTTC.

This clone has more than one count but fewer than ten. The chain recombines TRBV28 with TRBJ1-5; D is perhaps TRBD1 (6 bases). CDR1 and CDR2 (germline): MDHEN, SYDVKM. The V end was cut by 3 bases, the J end by 3 bases, with 21 bases between. The CDR3 extends over 18 amino acids. Written as DNA, the CDR3 is TGTGCCAGCAGTTTTTTTGGTTCAGGGGCAAACTACAATCAGCCCCAGCATTTT. Translated: CASSFFGSGANYNQPQHF.

This clone turned up a few times. J is TRBJ1-1 and V is TRBV19; no reliable D call. The germline V gene encodes CDR1 LNHDA and CDR2 SQIVND (reference sequence). The CDR3 is 13 residues long. V lost 6 bases, J lost 5 bases, and 13 bases lay in between. CDR3 protein: CASSLVEGTEAFF. The CDR3 nucleotides read TGTGCCAGTAGCCTCGTCGAGGGTACTGAAGCTTTCTTT.

This sequence joins TRBV10-2 and TRBJ1-2; D unresolved. V lost 11 bases and J lost 8, with 24 bases in between. This CDR3 is built from 14 residues. Germline V gene sequence: CDR1 WSHSY, CDR2 SAAADI. The CDR3 nucleotides are TGCGCCGCGGCGAAGGAGGTGGCGTTTTCGGGCTACACCTTC. Amino acid sequence: CAAAKEVAFSGYTF.

This sequence joins TRBV6-6 and TRBJ2-7; maybe TRBD1 (6 bases). The CDR3 is 14 amino acids. V lost 5 bases, J lost 4 bases, and 15 bases lay in between. CDR1 is MNHNY, CDR2 SVGAGI, per germline (reference sequence). CDR3 amino acids: CASSTRGRVYEQYF. The CDR3 DNA reads as TGTGCCAGCAGTACAAGGGGGAGAGTTTACGAGCAGTACTTC.

The chain combines TRBV9 with TRBJ1-5; D uncertain. Germline CDR1 reads SGDLS; CDR2 reads YYNGEE. V was pared by 3 bases and J by 6 bases, with 10 bases between. The CDR3 extends over 13 amino acids. The CDR3 bases are TGTGCCAGCAGCGCGACACCGGCTCAGCCCCAGCATTTT. It specifies CASSATPAQPQHF.

Written as DNA, the CDR3 is TGTGCCAGCAGCGGGAGGGAACGACTTAATGAGCAGTTCTTC. Residues: CASSGRERLNEQFF. The chain recombines TRBV7-2 with TRBJ2-1; 7 nucleotides line up with TRBD2. CDR3 length: 14 residues. The V segment lost 5 bases and the J segment 7 bases; nucleotides outside the gene matches: 8. Germline V gene lookup returns CDR1 SGHTA and CDR2 FQGNSA.

This clone was seen a handful of times. V and J are TRBV5-4 and TRBJ2-5; 8 nucleotides line up with TRBD1. The germline gives CDR1 SGHNT, CDR2 YYREEE (reference sequence). The CDR3 has 16 amino acids. Losses at the gene ends were 0 bases for V and 2 bases for J; bases not matched to a gene: 6. The CDR3: CASSLAAGGLQETQYF. Here the CDR3 DNA reads TGTGCCAGCAGCTTGGCGGCAGGGGGCCTACAAGAGACCCAGTACTTC.

CDR3 protein: CASSEYRVNEKLFF. CDR3 DNA sequence: TGTGCCAGCAGCGAATACCGGGTTAATGAAAAACTGTTTTTT. The chain is built from TRBV2 and TRBJ1-4; D call uncertain. The CDR3 sequence is 14 residues long. CDR1 is SNHLY, CDR2 FYNNEI, per germline. The ends were cut back, 6 bases at V and 4 bases at J, with 12 bases in the middle. The entire variable domain, with the rest obtained from reference TRBV2 and TRBJ1-4, is as follows: EPEVTQTPSHQVTQMGQEVILRCVPISNHLYFYWYRQILGQKVEFLVSFYNNEISEKSEIFDDQFSVERPDGSNFTLKIRSTKLEDSAMYFCASSEYRVNEKLFFGSGTQLSVL.

This clone has just a few counts. V is TRBV27 and J is TRBJ2-5; TRBD1 might be the D (6 bases). The CDR3 length is 14 residues. Germline V gene data show CDR1 as MNHEY and CDR2 as SMNVEV (reference sequence). Trimming left V 5 bases short and J 2 bases short, with 12 bases between. CDR3 nucleotides: TGTGCCAGCAGTCCCTCGGACAGACAAGAGACCCAGTACTTC. Protein: CASSPSDRQETQYF.

This clone was seen only a few times. This chain connects TRBV9 to TRBJ2-7, with 10 bases matching TRBD2. Near its end, the DNA agrees better with TRBJ2-5, so the J call may be wrong. Germline V CDR1 and CDR2: SGDLS, YYNGEE. The CDR3 sequence is 14 residues long. This chain's CDR3 is CASSFVAGGPTQYF. CDR3 sequence (DNA): TGTGCCAGCAGCTTCGTAGCGGGGGGACCGACCCAGTACTTC.

Many counts were recorded for this clone. The CDR3 reads CASSQRTGSIETQYF. CDR3 sequence (DNA): TGCGCCAGCAGCCAAAGGACAGGGTCGATAGAGACCCAGTACTTC. The chain has TRBV4-3 and TRBJ2-5; 8 bases are a match to TRBD1. CDR1 LGHNA and CDR2 YSLEER come from the germline V gene. The CDR3 length is 15 residues. V shed 2 bases and J 4 bases; nucleotides not matched to a gene: 6.

The chain couples TRBV10-1 to TRBJ2-3, with 10 bases identical to TRBD1. The germline gives CDR1 WNHNN, CDR2 SYGVQD (reference sequence). Trimming took 7 bases from V and 3 from J; bases not matched to a gene: 4. This CDR3 contains 14 residues. The CDR3 nucleotides are TGCGCCAGCAAGCCGGGACAGGGGACAGATACGCAGTATTTT. Its protein product is CASKPGQGTDTQYF.

The chain has TRBV7-9 and TRBJ1-1, with TRBD1 as a possible D gene (5 bases). The CDR3 consists of 14 residues. The V gene lost 2 bases and the J gene lost 11 bases, with 18 bases spanning the gap. Per the germline V gene, CDR1 is SEHNR and CDR2 is FQNEAQ (reference sequence). The CDR3 DNA is TGTGCCAGCAGCTTATCAGGGAAGGGATCGGAGGCTTTCTTT. As protein: CASSLSGKGSEAFF.

The rearrangement joins TRBV5-8 to TRBJ2-5; D unclear. Germline V gene data show CDR1 as SGHTS and CDR2 as YDEGEE. V shed 9 bases and J shed 7 bases, with 7 bases lying between them. The CDR3 runs to 9 residues. CDR3 DNA sequence: TGTGCCATCTCGGGGACCCAGTACTTC. Translated: CAISGTQYF. Supplemented by reference TRBV5-8 and TRBJ2-5, the full variable domain reads EAGVTQSPTHLIKTRGQQATLRCSPISGHTSVYWYQQALGLGLQFLLWYDEGEERNRGNFPPRFSGRQFPNYSSELNVNALELEDSALYLCAISGTQYFGPGTRLLVL.

This rearrangement joins TRBV19 to TRBJ2-7; 7 nucleotides agree with TRBD1. V shed 6 bases, J shed 0 bases, and the junction held 5 bases outside the gene matches. The CDR3 sequence is 14 residues long. Germline V gene lookup returns CDR1 LNHDA and CDR2 SQIVND (reference sequence). For the CDR3, the DNA is TGTGCCAGTAGGGACAGGCCAACCTCCTACGAGCAGTACTTC. Protein: CASRDRPTSYEQYF.

V usage is TRBV11-2 and J usage is TRBJ2-1; D perhaps matches TRBD1 (7 bases). The CDR3 length is 14 residues. V dropped 1 base and J dropped 9 bases, with 13 bases sitting between them. CDR1 and CDR2 from the germline V gene are SGHAT and FQNNGV. CDR3: CASSLVQGGTEQFF. CDR3 nucleotides: TGTGCCAGCAGCTTAGTGCAGGGGGGCACTGAGCAGTTCTTC.

V usage is TRBV7-9 and J usage is TRBJ1-1; D may be TRBD1 (6 bases). Deletions cut 5 bases from V and 1 base from J, with 14 bases between. The germline gives CDR1 SEHNR, CDR2 FQNEAQ (reference sequence). This CDR3 is 15 amino acids long. This CDR3 reads CASSQGGHQNTEAFF. The CDR3 DNA sequence: TGTGCCAGCAGCCAAGGGGGACACCAGAACACTGAAGCTTTCTTT.